This TCR beta chain was sequenced for a study of shared clonotypes between healthy human individuals. Whole-study results and caveats: Naive subsets typically showed greater estimated richness than memory subsets.

The method was immunoSEQ multiplex PCR; TCRdb's version includes in-frame clones alone and lacks a portion of them. Of about 1.5 million clones listed, around 98% were seen once; the top ten hold approximately 0.44%. About this clone: Its specificity is not known.

The V end was cut by 4 bases, the J end by 4 bases, with 13 bases between. Germline CDR1 and CDR2: WSHSY and SAAADI. CDR3 size: 14 residues. The genes are TRBV10-2 and TRBJ2-5; D unresolved. Input material: naive CD4+ T cells sorted from blood. Subset described: CD45RA+ positively selected. The origin of this receptor is a man younger than 45 in good health. The CDR3 loop reads CASSVNIDIETQYF. The CDR3 coding sequence is TGCGCCAGCAGTGTAAATATTGATATAGAGACCCAGTACTTC.